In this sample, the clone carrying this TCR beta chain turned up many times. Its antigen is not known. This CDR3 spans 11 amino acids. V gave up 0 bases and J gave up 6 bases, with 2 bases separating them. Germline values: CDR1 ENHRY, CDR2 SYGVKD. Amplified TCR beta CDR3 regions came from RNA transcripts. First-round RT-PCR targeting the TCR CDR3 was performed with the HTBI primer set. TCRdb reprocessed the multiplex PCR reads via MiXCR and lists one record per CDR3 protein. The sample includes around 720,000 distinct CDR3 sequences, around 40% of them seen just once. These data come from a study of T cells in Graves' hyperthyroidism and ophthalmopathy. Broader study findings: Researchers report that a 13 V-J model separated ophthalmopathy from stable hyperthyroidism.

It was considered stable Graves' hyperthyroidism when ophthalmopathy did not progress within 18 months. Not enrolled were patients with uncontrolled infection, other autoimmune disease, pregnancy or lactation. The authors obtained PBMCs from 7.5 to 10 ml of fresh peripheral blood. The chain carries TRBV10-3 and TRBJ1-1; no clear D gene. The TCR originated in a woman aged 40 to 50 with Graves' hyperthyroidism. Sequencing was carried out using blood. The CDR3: CAISESSEAFF. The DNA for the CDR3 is TGTGCCATCAGTGAGTCATCTGAAGCTTTCTTT.